These 8 T cell receptor beta chains share one sample of origin, sequenced in a study of blood T cell repertoires in COVID-19. TCRdb's table, derived via immunoSEQ multiplex PCR, lists solely in-frame clones and lacks some. Of 35,000 or so clones listed, about 85% are singletons. Material for sequencing was peripheral blood. The receptors originated from an elderly man with active or convalescent COVID-19.

This clone was detected a few times. This CDR3 reads CASSPSNREDTEAFF. CDR3 coding DNA: TGTGCCAGCTCACCCTCCAACAGGGAAGACACTGAAGCTTTCTTT. This chain joins TRBV5-6 and TRBJ1-1; D possibly corresponds to TRBD1 (6 bases). In germline, CDR1 is SGHDT, CDR2 YYEEEE. Trimming shortened V by 7 bases and J by 3 bases, and 19 bases separated the two germline ends. This CDR3 spans 15 amino acids.

A single count supports this clone. The rearrangement links TRBV29-1 to TRBJ1-5, with D hard to call. Deletions cut 0 bases from V and 11 bases from J, with 11 bases between. CDR1 is SQVTM and CDR2 is ANQGSEA in the germline V gene. The CDR3 runs 12 residues. DNA for the CDR3: TGCAGCGTTGAAGATCGGGGTACAACCCAGCATTTT. Residues: CSVEDRGTTQHF.

The chain recombines TRBV11-2 with TRBJ2-7, with TRBD2 matching 11 bases. Germline V gene data show CDR1 as SGHAT and CDR2 as FQNNGV. V was clipped by 2 bases and J by 5 bases; unmatched bases: 5. CDR3 length: 15 residues. CDR3 sequence reads: CASSLFPTSGNEQYF. The CDR3 DNA reads TGTGCCAGCAGCTTATTCCCGACTAGCGGGAACGAGCAGTACTTC.

The chain has TRBV19 and TRBJ1-1, with TRBD1 identical over 9 bases. CDR3 length equals 15 residues. V lost 6 bases and J lost 5; bases outside the gene matches: 10. Germline-derived CDR1 and CDR2 are LNHDA and SQIVND (reference sequence). CDR3 sequence reads: CASSNTGGARTEAFF. The CDR3 DNA follows: TGTGCCAGTAGCAACACAGGGGGCGCAAGAACTGAAGCTTTCTTT.

This clone turned up a few times. This CDR3 is CASGAESNQPQHF. CDR3 DNA sequence: TGCGCCAGCGGGGCCGAGAGCAATCAGCCCCAGCATTTT. This chain connects TRBV10-1 to TRBJ1-5; TRBD1 is a possible D gene (5 bases). The germline gives CDR1 WNHNN, CDR2 SYGVQD (reference sequence). The CDR3 contains 13 residues. V was pared by 8 bases and J by 1 base, with 9 bases between.

The V gene is TRBV30, the J gene TRBJ1-5; the D is unclear. V was trimmed by 2 bases and J by 1 base, leaving 3 bases between them. This CDR3 comprises 12 residues. Germline V gives CDR1 GTSNPN, CDR2 SVGIG (reference sequence). In DNA form, the CDR3 reads TGTGCCTGGAGTCAGAGCAATCAGCCCCAGCATTTT. This codes for CAWSQSNQPQHF. Variable domain in full (rest from reference TRBV30 and TRBJ1-5): SQTIHQWPATLVQPVGSPLSLECTVEGTSNPNLYWYRQAAGRGLQLLFYSVGIGQISSEVPQNLSASRPQDRQFILSSKKLLLSDSGFYLCAWSQSNQPQHFGDGTRLSIL.

The chain recombines TRBV9 with TRBJ2-3; a possible D gene is TRBD1 (6 bases). The CDR3 loop spans 16 amino acids. Per the germline V gene, CDR1 is SGDLS and CDR2 is YYNGEE. V lost 0 bases and J lost 0, with 11 bases in between. CDR3 nucleotides: TGTGCCAGCAGCGTAGGGGGGCCGCCTAGCACAGATACGCAGTATTTT. Translated: CASSVGGPPSTDTQYF.

The gene calls are TRBV4-3 and TRBJ1-2, with D perhaps matching TRBD1 (5 bases). Germline-derived CDR1 and CDR2 are LGHNA and YSLEER. CDR3 size: 15 residues. Trimming pared 0 bases from V and 3 bases from J, leaving 11 bases between. The CDR3 DNA sequence: TGCGCCAGCAGCCAAGATCTTTCCAGGGACTATGGCTACACCTTC. This gives the protein CASSQDLSRDYGYTF.